This T cell receptor (beta chain) was found in a study of shared clonotypes between healthy human individuals (dated by TCRdb to 2020 to 2022). In the study overall: Three men and a couple of women, aged 18 to 49 years, made up the cohort. For each donor, CD4 naive and CD4 memory were each given three plates, CD8 naive was given two plates, and CD8 memory was given one plate. To estimate repertoire size and how much clonotypes are shared between individuals, the study performed deep sequencing of blood TCR repertoires from five healthy adults. To increase sequencing depth and limit assay-specific biases, different laboratories used diverse techniques to prepare libraries and sequence TCR repertoires. Between about 0.8 and 9 billion PBMCs per donor were obtained by leukapheresis.

On this clone: No antigen is known for it. No much larger clonotype is one base removed from it; base qualities were not supplied.

The study at large found these results: Even with the large sequencing depth, rarefaction of the sorted-subset datasets indicated that sequencing was incomplete. Sampling was restricted to blood, and TCR repertoires in tissues likely differ from the TCR repertoires found in blood. Pairwise subsampling led to the expectation that sequencing depth would affect the degree of clonotype sharing among donors. Larger estimated clonotype richness was generally found for naive subsets than for memory subsets. Clonotypes shared by all four sorted-subset donors showed higher generation probabilities than non-shared clonotypes. Because the study included a small number of donors, the genetic and exposure-history diversity represented was limited. Sharing across several donors was observed for about 5% of naive CD4, about 4% of naive CD8, over 2% of memory CD4, and about 0.4% of memory CD8 clonotypes.

Healthy HIV-negative adults with no recently reported acute infections or vaccinations were included as donors. Every donor was a Caucasian adult living in Nashville, Tennessee, USA. Magnetic negative selection was used to enrich CD4+ T cells, after which naive cells were positively selected on CD45RA and the negative fraction became the memory subset. After blood collection by leukapheresis, PBMCs were isolated using Ficoll-Histopaque density gradient centrifugation and then cryopreserved in the vapor phase of liquid nitrogen. Analytical flow cytometry was used to check the purity and quantity of every magnetically sorted T cell population. Genomic DNA was isolated from every sorted fraction and measured by UV absorbance on a Nanodrop 2000c. TCR CDR3 regions were amplified from genomic DNA by multiplex PCR using the deep immunoSEQ assay. Extracted genomic DNA from each cell subset was spread evenly across all wells of several immunoSEQ 96-well plates, with each plate serving as a replicate. Each replicate PCR for sorted subsets received approximately 200 ng genomic DNA, equal to around 32,000 T cell genomes. Purified libraries were measured with a Qubit 3.0 fluorometer, size-checked on a Bioanalyzer 2100, and measured again with the KAPA Library Quantification kit. A separate single-read 150-cycle Illumina NextSeq 550 flow cell was used to sequence each immunoSEQ 96-well plate. The authors' analysis ran thus. Because only junctional sequences without quality scores were contained in the immunoSEQ output, filtering matching that applied to full-length reads could not be performed. Sequences were annotated with PyIR, a Python wrapper for IgBLAST v1.9, and V/J genes and CDR3 were assigned using IMGT germline references. Reads were removed for weak V/J assignments (E-value above 1e-6), missing CDR3, stop codons, out-of-frame junctions, or ambiguous translated residues. V3J clonotypes were defined by identical inferred V gene, J gene, and CDR3 amino acid sequence. Percentage overlap between repertoires was computed as shared unique clonotypes divided by the size of the smaller repertoire. RTK rarefaction, the Chao1 estimator, and Recon v2.1 estimates of unobserved clonotypes were used to assess repertoire richness. OLGA was used to compute generation probabilities for all TCRbeta clonotypes that the gDNA method yielded from a few donors. Entries here come from immuneACCESS through TCRdb and include only in-frame sequences with V and J called. Some clones fail to appear in such tables; in the studies checked, an unresolved V gene covers under half of the shortfall, and the cause of the remainder is unknown. The V and J calls and clone size come from that table; D and trimming were worked out from the DNA. The sample table records fewer than 3 million clones; around 93% of these occur just once. The ten largest account for 0.37% of the sample.

Material for sequencing was naive CD4+ T cells from PBMCs. The cell subset or site label on this specimen signifies: CD45RA+ positively selected. The source is a man between 18 and 29 years old in good health. Some clones in this sample may be carry-over from other donors' samples.

The CDR3 reads CASSVLLTGELFF. The sequenced DNA: TGTGCCAGCAGCGTACTACTCACCGGGGAGCTGTTTTTT. The chain joins TRBV9 to TRBJ2-2, with no reliable assignment of the D segment. The V end loses 1 base and the J end loses 4 bases, and a stretch of 5 bases separates them. CDR1 SGDLS and CDR2 YYNGEE are derived from the germline V gene. Including cysteine and phenylalanine, the CDR3 has 13 amino acids. Just the 39-base CDR3 DNA is kept, in frame starting at base 1.